A selection of T cell receptor beta chains follows, all from one sample in a study of tumor-infiltrating lymphocytes in glioblastoma multiforme. TCRdb processed the multiplex PCR reads anew with MiXCR; each CDR3 protein has one entry. In the table there are about 10,000 distinct CDR3 sequences, roughly two thirds of which are singletons. The source material was brain tumor tissue. Every receptor here comes from a male donor with glioblastoma. Both conserved end residues are part of each CDR3.

V gene	J gene	CDR3 protein
TRBV4-2	TRBJ2-1	CASSLPSRGAGNEQFF
TRBV20-1	TRBJ1-6	CSARGLRDGNSPLHF
TRBV20-1	TRBJ2-3	CSAWSGEGKGTDTRYF
TRBV12-3/TRBV12-4	TRBJ2-4	CARSFSRRDIQYF
TRBV20-1	TRBJ2-7	CSAPGQWSISYEHYF
TRBV28	TRBJ1-4	CASSFRSPNEKLFF
TRBV28	TRBJ2-3	CASSNPSGLTDTQYF
TRBV10-3	TRBJ1-5	CATAGAHNQPQHF
TRBV6-5	TRBJ1-1	CASRYSFQNTEAFF
TRBV11-2	TRBJ2-7	CAISFPSLALYEQYF
TRBV20-1	TRBJ1-1	CSAIGLLRGEAFF
TRBV29-1	TRBJ2-7	CSVPGGKGFYEQYF
TRBV7-8	TRBJ2-3	CASSLEAGGWDTQYF
TRBV11-2	TRBJ2-7	CASAGSPVLMQYF
TRBV20-1	TRBJ2-4	CSIRDPDRGIRKAKNIQYF
TRBV11-2	TRBJ2-2	CAGEDNTGELFF
TRBV6-1	TRBJ2-3	CACSRRGGADTQYF
TRBV7-9	TRBJ2-7	CASSLGRGWDF
TRBV11-2	TRBJ2-5	CASSRTSGKETQYF
TRBV11-2	TRBJ2-1	CASSLGGNYVHNEQFF
TRBV4-1	TRBJ1-1	CASNQKISTEAFF
TRBV11-1	TRBJ2-7	CARTLDQGYEHYF
TRBV6-5	TRBJ2-2	CACSYSEGAGELFF
TRBV6-1	TRBJ1-5	CASIQKGGQAKQPQHF
TRBV10-2	TRBJ1-2	CASSESPYGCTF
TRBV5-5	TRBJ1-6	CAGRPQGDADNSPLHF
TRBV5-5	TRBJ1-6	CASRPQGDVDNSLLHF
TRBV10-3	TRBJ2-7	CAITGLTGNPYEQYF
TRBV12-3/TRBV12-4	TRBJ2-2	CASSYRGGELFF
TRBV7-9	TRBJ2-2	CACEDVTQDTGELFF
TRBV20-1	TRBJ1-5	CSARAPGVDQPQHF
TRBV4-2	TRBJ1-1	CASSQGQGNDLGAFF
TRBV6-6	TRBJ2-3	CASSYSITQYF
TRBV20-1	TRBJ2-7	CSAPSGTGHLMGNEQYF
TRBV10-3	TRBJ2-7	CAIRRAEGPNYEQYF
TRBV10-3	TRBJ1-1	CAIKELQNTEAFF
TRBV6-4	TRBJ2-3	CASSDSGQGADTQYF
TRBV10-3	TRBJ2-7	CAISESGQGYVQNF
TRBV7-3	TRBJ2-3	CASSFGGRGDTQYF
TRBV6-5	TRBJ2-1	CVSSPRPYSDRQFF
TRBV28	TRBJ2-7	CASSFNRDSSSSYEQYF
TRBV11-2	TRBJ2-2	CASRILTGELFF
TRBV20-1	TRBJ1-2	CSAPGRGGYGYTF
TRBV7-2	TRBJ2-3	CASSPGFGTDTQYF
TRBV20-1	TRBJ1-2	CSVRLGVPSYGYIF
TRBV20-1	TRBJ1-1	CNARNMDTEAFF
TRBV6-5	TRBJ2-1	CASSLGISGISSYNEQFF
TRBV10-1	TRBJ1-1	CASSAEVNTEAFF
TRBV12-3/TRBV12-4	TRBJ1-5	CASSGEPGRQHF
TRBV6-6	TRBJ2-1	CASTIPTAYIEQFF
TRBV28	TRBJ2-7	CACSFAGESYEQYF
TRBV4-3	TRBJ1-1	CASSHAYTGGIEAFF
TRBV6-2/TRBV6-3	TRBJ2-6	CASSYRPPDSGANVLTF
TRBV5-4	TRBJ2-2	CANSFPLAGDTWELFF
TRBV11-3	TRBJ1-1	CASSLAGGTEAFF
TRBV11-1	TRBJ2-7	CASSRTSGSVNEQYF
TRBV20-1	TRBJ2-3	CSAGEAGTSGSKYF
TRBV29-1	TRBJ2-1	CSVGLAEASYNEQFF
TRBV4-1	TRBJ2-1	CASSPRGLGFNEQFF